This T cell receptor (beta chain) was observed in a study of identical twins. TCRdb re-analysed the 5' RACE reads in MiXCR, keeping a single row per CDR3 protein. Here the sample spans about 790,000 distinct CDR3 sequences, around a sixth being singletons. Ten or more counts support this clonotype. Trimming removed 5 bases at V and 0 bases at J, with 15 bases between. The CDR3 spans 16 residues. Germline V gene sequence: CDR1 KGHDR, CDR2 SFDVKD. These same data were also listed under a study on T cells expressing NK-cell markers.

The source is a woman aged 18-30 years in good health. This chain connects TRBV24-1 to TRBJ1-2; possibly TRBD1 for D (6 bases). The sequenced sample consisted of PBMCs. The CDR3 DNA reads TGTGCCACCAGTGCCCCAGGGGACACCTCTAACTATGGCTACACCTTC. This sequence encodes CATSAPGDTSNYGYTF.